The 2 T cell receptor beta chains below were found in one sample sequenced in a study of blood T cells in healthy people across ages. Then a second PCR, running roughly 7 to 11 cycles, was carried out with a sample-barcoded 5' primer and a J-beta primer mix. MiXCR, run by TCRdb on the 5' RACE reads, gives a single entry per CDR3 protein. The data contain 600,000 or so distinct CDR3 sequences, approximately 30% of them singletons. The specimen was blood. Receptors were obtained from a woman of 80 years or more in good health.

This clonotype came up many times. The chain joins TRBV3-1 to TRBJ2-3; 10 bases fit TRBD1. The CDR3 is made up of 18 amino acids. Germline CDR1 reads LGHDT; CDR2 reads YNNKEL (reference sequence). V lost 0 bases, J lost 1 base, and 7 bases stayed unmatched. The CDR3 loop is CASSQDPRTGGGTDTQYF. CDR3 bases: TGTGCCAGCAGCCAAGACCCCCGGACAGGGGGGGGCACAGATACGCAGTATTTT.

There are a few counts of this clonotype. V gene TRBV27 combines with J gene TRBJ1-4; D possibly corresponds to TRBD1 (5 bases). This CDR3 contains 16 residues. Trimming took off 8 bases at V and 8 bases at J, with 24 bases between the two ends. Germline V gene sequence: CDR1 MNHEY, CDR2 SMNVEV (reference sequence). In DNA form, the CDR3 reads TGTGCCAGCGGTATCCTGGGACGCGGGGACGTCGAAAAACTGTTTTTT. Its translation: CASGILGRGDVEKLFF.